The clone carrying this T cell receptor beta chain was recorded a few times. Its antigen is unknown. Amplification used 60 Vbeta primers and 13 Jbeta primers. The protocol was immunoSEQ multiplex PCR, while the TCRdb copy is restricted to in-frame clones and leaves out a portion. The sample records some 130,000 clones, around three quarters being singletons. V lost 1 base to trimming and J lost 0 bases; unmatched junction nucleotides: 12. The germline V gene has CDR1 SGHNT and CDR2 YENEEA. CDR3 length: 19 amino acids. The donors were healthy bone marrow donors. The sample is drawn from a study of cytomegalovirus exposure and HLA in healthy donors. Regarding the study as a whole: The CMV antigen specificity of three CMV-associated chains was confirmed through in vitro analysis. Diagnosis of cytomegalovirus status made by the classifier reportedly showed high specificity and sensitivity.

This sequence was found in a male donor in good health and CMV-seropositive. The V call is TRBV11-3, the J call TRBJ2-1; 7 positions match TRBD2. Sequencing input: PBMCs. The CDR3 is CASSLGTRGEDRSYNEQFF. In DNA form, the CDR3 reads TGTGCCAGCAGCTTAGGCACTCGGGGGGAGGACCGCTCCTACAATGAGCAGTTCTTC. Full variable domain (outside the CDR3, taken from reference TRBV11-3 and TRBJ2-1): EAGVVQSPRYKIIEKKQPVAFWCNPISGHNTLYWYLQNLGQGPELLIRYENEEAVDDSQLPKDRFSAERLKGVDSTLKIQPAELGDSAVYLCASSLGTRGEDRSYNEQFFGPGTRLTVL.